This TCR beta chain was documented in a study of liver allograft versus peripheral blood T cells. Looking at the study overall: Graft-liver T cell receptor repertoires were compared against recipient peripheral blood repertoires.

This CDR3 spans 13 amino acids. Trimming pared 5 bases from V and 4 bases from J, leaving 11 bases between. Germline V lookup: CDR1 ENHRY, CDR2 SYGVKD. As to this clonotype: Since a far larger clone is one base different, this is likely a read error.

TCRdb reprocessed the reads via MiXCR and lists one record per CDR3 protein. Of 4,000 or so distinct CDR3 sequences in the sample, approximately 16% were seen once. The chain links TRBV10-3 to TRBJ1-2, with D uncertain. The receptor's source is a human patient who had a liver transplant. Some of the T cells might come from the graft donor. The CDR3 protein is CAISLGGGYGYTF. CDR3 DNA sequence: TGTGCCATCAGTCTCGGTGGCGGCTATGGCTACACCTTC.